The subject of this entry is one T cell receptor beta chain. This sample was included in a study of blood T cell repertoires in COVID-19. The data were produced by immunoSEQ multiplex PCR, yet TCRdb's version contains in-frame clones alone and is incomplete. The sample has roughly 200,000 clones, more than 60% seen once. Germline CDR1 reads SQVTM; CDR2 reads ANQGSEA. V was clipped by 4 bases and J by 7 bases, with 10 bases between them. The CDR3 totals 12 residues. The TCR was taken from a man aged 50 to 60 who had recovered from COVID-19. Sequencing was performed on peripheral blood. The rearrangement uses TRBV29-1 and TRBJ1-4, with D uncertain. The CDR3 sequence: CSVGSLSEKLFF. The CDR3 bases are TGCAGCGTTGGCAGTTTAAGTGAAAAACTGTTTTTT.